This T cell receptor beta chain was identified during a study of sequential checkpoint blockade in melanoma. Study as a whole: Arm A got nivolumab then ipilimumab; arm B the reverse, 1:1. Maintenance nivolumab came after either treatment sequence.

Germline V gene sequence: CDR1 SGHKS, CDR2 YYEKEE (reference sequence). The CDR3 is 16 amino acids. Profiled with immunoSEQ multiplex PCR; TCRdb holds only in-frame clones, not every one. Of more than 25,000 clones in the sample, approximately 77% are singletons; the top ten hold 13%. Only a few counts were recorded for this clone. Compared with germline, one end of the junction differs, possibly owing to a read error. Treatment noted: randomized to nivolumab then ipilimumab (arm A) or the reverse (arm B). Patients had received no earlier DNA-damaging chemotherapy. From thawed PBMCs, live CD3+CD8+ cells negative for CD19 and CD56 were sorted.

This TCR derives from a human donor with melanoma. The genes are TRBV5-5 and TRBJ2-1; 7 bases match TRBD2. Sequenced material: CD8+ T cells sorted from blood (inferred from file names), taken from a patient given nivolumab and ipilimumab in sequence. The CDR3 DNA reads TGCGCCAGCAGCCAAGATACGGGGGGCTCCTACAATGAGCAGTTCTTC. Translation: CASSQDTGGSYNEQFF.